Each of the 2 T cell receptor beta chains below was sequenced from the same sample in a study of blood T cell repertoires in COVID-19. Assay: immunoSEQ multiplex PCR; the TCRdb copy retains only in-frame clones and omits some. The sample lists about 300,000 clones, approximately 90% occurring once. Sequencing input: peripheral blood. These receptors came from a man aged 18 to 30 with active or convalescent COVID-19.

This clone showed up just once. The chain is built from TRBV14 and TRBJ2-1; no firm D call. This CDR3 spans 13 amino acids. The germline V gene has CDR1 SGHDN and CDR2 FVKESK. V dropped 1 base and J dropped 9 bases, with 10 bases sitting between them. The CDR3 DNA reads TGTGCCAGCAGCCAAGTGATGCCTAGTGAGCAGTTCTTC. This gives the protein CASSQVMPSEQFF.

This chain connects TRBV9 to TRBJ1-2; 11 bases match TRBD1. CDR3 length: 14 residues. CDR1 is SGDLS, CDR2 YYNGEE, per germline. With V trimmed by 4 bases and J by 8 bases, 7 bases remained unmatched. The CDR3 spells CASSTGQGAWGYTF. CDR3 sequence (DNA): TGTGCCAGCAGCACAGGACAGGGGGCTTGGGGCTACACCTTC.